The sequence of this T cell receptor beta chain was determined in a study of blood T cell repertoires in COVID-19. Trimming left V 5 bases short and J 1 base short, with 14 bases between. The CDR3 contains 15 residues. The germline V gene has CDR1 SGHVS and CDR2 FQNEAQ. This clone was seen once. The protocol was immunoSEQ multiplex PCR, while the TCRdb copy is restricted to in-frame clones and leaves out a portion. This table has fewer than 350,000 clones, around 87% appearing once. This clonotype was sampled from a woman between 50 and 59 years old who had recovered from COVID-19. Source material: peripheral blood. V gene TRBV7-8 combines with J gene TRBJ1-1; no firm D call. The CDR3 coding sequence is TGTGCCAGCAGCCAAAGCTCGTCCCGGAACACTGAAGCTTTCTTT. It codes for CASSQSSSRNTEAFF. Complete variable domain (other parts from reference TRBV7-8 and TRBJ1-1): GAGVSQSPRYKVAKRGQDVALRCDPISGHVSLFWYQQALGQGPEFLTYFQNEAQLDKSGLPSDRFFAERPEGSVSTLKIQRTQQEDSAVYLCASSQSSSRNTEAFFGQGTRLTVV.